The 20 T cell receptor beta chains reported below all come from one sample, sequenced in a study of blood T cell repertoires in COVID-19. TCRdb's table, derived via immunoSEQ multiplex PCR, lists solely in-frame clones and lacks some. Here the sample spans fewer than 300,000 clones, more than 75% being singletons. The specimen sequenced was peripheral blood. These receptors were collected from a man in his fifties or sixties with COVID-19, enrolled during active disease.

The chain has TRBV5-1 and TRBJ2-7; the match to TRBD2 covers 12 bases. The germline gives CDR1 SGHRS, CDR2 YFSETQ. J lost 5 bases, V lost 4 bases, and 10 bases had no gene match. This CDR3 has 16 residues. CDR3 protein: CASSARTSGRFHEQYF. The CDR3 DNA reads TGCGCCAGCAGCGCCAGAACTAGCGGGAGGTTCCACGAGCAGTACTTC.

J is TRBJ2-5 and V is TRBV7-9; 8 nucleotides match TRBD1. The CDR3 length is 17 residues. Germline CDR1 SEHNR, CDR2 FQNEAQ (reference sequence). The trim removed 5 bases at V and 4 bases at J, leaving 15 bases unmatched. The CDR3 loop reads CASSPRQGSIFGETQYF. The CDR3 DNA is TGTGCCAGCAGCCCCCGACAGGGGTCAATCTTCGGAGAGACCCAGTACTTC. Drawing the rest from reference TRBV7-9 and TRBJ2-5, the complete variable domain is DTGVSQNPRHKITKRGQNVTFRCDPISEHNRLYWYRQTLGQGPEFLTYFQNEAQLEKSRLLSDRFSAERPKGSFSTLEIQRTEQGDSAMYLCASSPRQGSIFGETQYFGPGTRLLVL.

The rearrangement uses TRBV7-9 and TRBJ1-1, with 11 bases identical to TRBD1. The germline V gene encodes CDR1 SEHNR and CDR2 FQNEAQ (reference sequence). The CDR3 contains 14 residues. The V segment lost 5 bases and the J segment 10 bases; nucleotides outside the gene matches: 9. The CDR3 DNA sequence: TGTGCCAGCAGCGCGGACAGGGGGCGAGTGGGAGCTTTCTTT. It specifies CASSADRGRVGAFF.

The chain combines TRBV7-3 with TRBJ1-1; the D is unclear. Trimming stripped 5 bases from V and 1 base from J, with 8 bases between. The CDR3 length is 13 residues. The germline V gene encodes CDR1 SGHTA and CDR2 FQGTGA. Here the CDR3 reads CASSPSPNTEAFF. The DNA of the CDR3 is TGTGCCAGCAGCCCCTCCCCGAACACTGAAGCTTTCTTT.

This sequence joins TRBV19 and TRBJ1-6; TRBD1 is a possible D gene (5 bases). Germline values: CDR1 LNHDA, CDR2 SQIVND (reference sequence). The CDR3 is made up of 13 amino acids. V was trimmed by 3 bases and J by 7 bases, leaving 7 bases between them. CDR3 residues: CASSIGGNSPLHF. The CDR3 nucleotides read TGTGCCAGTAGTATCGGGGGGAATTCACCCCTCCACTTT.

This clone was counted many times. J is TRBJ2-6 and V is TRBV27; no definite D call. Germline V gene sequence: CDR1 MNHEY, CDR2 SMNVEV (reference sequence). The CDR3 length is 16 residues. V dropped 8 bases and J dropped 0 bases, with 14 bases sitting between them. The CDR3 loop reads CASSSPLSSGANVLTF. For the CDR3, the DNA is TGTGCCAGCTCCTCACCCCTCAGCTCTGGGGCCAACGTCCTGACTTTC.

J is TRBJ2-1 and V is TRBV9; TRBD1 matches 9 bases. The CDR3 loop spans 20 amino acids. The V and J ends lost 6 bases and 2 bases, in that order; junction bases with no gene match: 21. Germline CDR1 reads SGDLS; CDR2 reads YYNGEE. The CDR3 coding sequence is TGTGCCAGCAACAGATTCCGATCGGGTAGGGGACAGGGAGCCTACAATGAGCAGTTCTTC. It translates to CASNRFRSGRGQGAYNEQFF.

The chain employs TRBV18 and TRBJ1-5, with 8 bases lining up with TRBD1. This CDR3 contains 15 residues. Unmatched junction bases numbered 5, after V lost 5 bases and J lost 2 bases. Germline V gives CDR1 KGHSH, CDR2 LQKENI. The CDR3 sequence is CASSDRGAGNQPQHF. The CDR3 region has the DNA TGTGCCAGCTCAGACAGGGGCGCAGGCAATCAGCCCCAGCATTTT.

The chain combines TRBV5-1 with TRBJ2-6, with TRBD2 as a possible D gene (6 bases). The CDR3 extends over 16 amino acids. CDR1 is SGHRS, CDR2 YFSETQ, per germline. Trimming left V 6 bases short and J 0 bases short, with 13 bases between. The CDR3 reads CASTPGGSSGANVLTF. The CDR3, as DNA: TGCGCCAGCACCCCCGGGGGTAGCTCTGGGGCCAACGTCCTGACTTTC.

This clone was seen a few times. The chain is built from TRBV7-8 and TRBJ2-7, with D unresolved. Deletions cut 5 bases from V and 2 bases from J, with 13 bases between. Germline V gene sequence: CDR1 SGHVS, CDR2 FQNEAQ. This CDR3 has 14 residues. Here the CDR3 reads CASSPGRKTYEQYF. The CDR3 bases are TGTGCCAGCAGCCCCGGTCGAAAAACCTACGAGCAGTACTTC.

The gene calls are TRBV6-2 or TRBV6-3 and TRBJ1-5; D may be TRBD1 (6 bases). The germline V and J ends were trimmed by 5 bases and 2 bases, with 13 bases remaining between them. CDR3 length: 15 residues. Germline lookup yields CDR1 MNHEY and CDR2 SVGEGT. This chain's CDR3 is CASSRWGQGNQPQHF. CDR3 nucleotide sequence: TGTGCCAGCAGTCGTTGGGGGCAAGGCAATCAGCCCCAGCATTTT.

The V call is TRBV30, the J call TRBJ2-3, with TRBD1 matching over 8 bases. This CDR3 is 12 amino acids long. Germline V gene sequence: CDR1 GTSNPN, CDR2 SVGIG (reference sequence). Unmatched junction bases numbered 1, after V lost 4 bases and J lost 4 bases. Here the CDR3 reads CAWNRGADTQYF. DNA for the CDR3: TGTGCCTGGAACAGGGGGGCAGATACGCAGTATTTT.

The count of this clone is one. The J gene is TRBJ2-5, the V gene TRBV6-1; 9 nucleotides align to TRBD1. With V trimmed by 2 bases and J by 7 bases, 8 bases remained unmatched. This CDR3 is built from 15 residues. Germline lookup yields CDR1 MNHNS and CDR2 SASEGT. CDR3 DNA sequence: TGTGCCAGCAGTGAATTAGGACAGGGGTATGTGACCCAGTACTTC. Encoded protein: CASSELGQGYVTQYF.

This sequence joins TRBV28 and TRBJ2-2; D might be TRBD1 (6 bases). V gave up 2 bases and J gave up 6 bases, with 13 bases separating them. The germline gives CDR1 MDHEN, CDR2 SYDVKM. The CDR3 has 15 amino acids. The CDR3: CASSLRQGTSGELFF. Here the CDR3 DNA reads TGTGCCAGCAGTTTAAGGCAGGGGACGTCCGGGGAGCTGTTTTTT.

The chain carries TRBV7-3 and TRBJ2-2, with 7 bases matching TRBD1. The V gene's germline CDR1 is SGHTA and CDR2 FQGTGA. With V trimmed by 4 bases and J by 6 bases, 2 bases remained unmatched. CDR3 length equals 13 residues. The CDR3 DNA sequence: TGTGCCAGCAGCTCAACAGGGGCCGGGGAGCTGTTTTTT. This encodes CASSSTGAGELFF.

The genes are TRBV2 and TRBJ1-1; 9 bases line up with TRBD1. Germline-derived CDR1 and CDR2 are SNHLY and FYNNEI. The CDR3 consists of 15 residues. The junction had 9 bases not matched to a gene; V was cut back by 6 bases and J by 4 bases. CDR3 amino acids: CASSQSGTGTTEAFF. The CDR3 DNA follows: TGTGCCAGCAGCCAATCCGGGACAGGGACCACTGAAGCTTTCTTT. The variable domain in full, completed from reference TRBV2 and TRBJ1-1, reads EPEVTQTPSHQVTQMGQEVILRCVPISNHLYFYWYRQILGQKVEFLVSFYNNEISEKSEIFDDQFSVERPDGSNFTLKIRSTKLEDSAMYFCASSQSGTGTTEAFFGQGTRLTVV.

This chain joins TRBV9 and TRBJ2-1; perhaps TRBD2 as D (6 bases). Germline V gene lookup returns CDR1 SGDLS and CDR2 YYNGEE. V was cut by 0 bases and J by 10 bases, with 8 bases left in between. CDR3 length: 12 amino acids. CDR3 in amino acids: CASSVGGGEQFF. The CDR3 nucleotides read TGTGCCAGCAGCGTAGGAGGAGGGGAGCAGTTCTTC.

The CDR3 nucleotides are TGTGCCAGCAGCTTCAGACTAGCGGGGGATACCTACAATGAGCAGTTCTTC. The encoded protein is CASSFRLAGDTYNEQFF. The chain carries TRBV5-4 and TRBJ2-1, with TRBD2 identical over 12 bases. Germline V gene lookup returns CDR1 SGHNT and CDR2 YYREEE (reference sequence). Trimming cost V 2 bases and J 2 bases; bases outside gene matches: 5. CDR3 length: 17 residues.

The chain joins TRBV23-1 to TRBJ1-6; D is possibly TRBD1 (5 bases). TRBV23-1 counts as an open reading frame of uncertain function. V lost 6 bases and J 0 bases, leaving 21 bases between the germline ends. The length of the CDR3 is 19 residues. The CDR3 DNA sequence: TGCGCCAGCAGCCCCCGTGGTAGCTCCGGGGGCTCCTATAATTCACCCCTCCACTTT. Its protein product is CASSPRGSSGGSYNSPLHF.

The chain carries TRBV11-3 and TRBJ1-1, with D unresolved. V lost 5 bases, J lost 0 bases, and 10 bases lay in between. Germline loops: CDR1 SGHNT, CDR2 YENEEA. There are 14 residues in the CDR3. The CDR3 region has the DNA TGTGCCAGCAGCCAGAGCGGGGTGAACACTGAAGCTTTCTTT. It translates to CASSQSGVNTEAFF.